What follows are 26 T cell receptor beta chains derived from one specimen sequenced in a study of regulatory T cells in long-lasting Graves disease. Assembly of TCR beta libraries relied on iRepertoire HTBI primers together with Arm-PCR of CDR3 regions. TCRdb analysed the multiplex PCR reads with MiXCR anew, one entry per CDR3 protein. The sample lists around 400,000 distinct CDR3 sequences, roughly 15% occurring once. Time point meaning: newly diagnosed GD, antithyroid drugs for less than 3 months. There was RNA extracted from PBMCs, and the TCR library was made from it. The data also belong to a second study, concerning T cells in Graves' hyperthyroidism and ophthalmopathy.

The material sequenced was peripheral blood mononuclear cells (PBMCs), taken at new diagnosis, from a patient treated with antithyroid drugs. These receptors all come from a woman aged 40 to 55 with Graves disease.

Many counts were recorded for this clonotype. The chain recombines TRBV20-1 with TRBJ2-1; 8 bases align to TRBD2. J was trimmed by 8 bases and V by 2 bases; bases with no gene match: 8. CDR3 length: 14 residues. The germline CDR1 and CDR2 sequences are DFQATT and SNEGSKA (reference sequence). The CDR3 nucleotides are TGCAGTGCTAGATCCAGCGGGAGATTGGATGAGCAGTTCTTC. Translation gives CSARSSGRLDEQFF.

This clonotype was picked up many times. The chain has TRBV2 and TRBJ2-2; 14 bases map to TRBD2. The germline CDR1 and CDR2 sequences are SNHLY and FYNNEI. V was clipped by 4 bases and J by 4 bases; unmatched bases: 11. The CDR3 runs 19 residues. CDR3 sequence reads: CASSAAGTSGSRGTGELFF. For the CDR3, the DNA is TGTGCCAGCAGTGCGGCCGGGACTAGCGGGAGTCGGGGCACCGGGGAGCTGTTTTTT.

This clonotype was counted ten times or more. This chain uses TRBV2 with TRBJ2-3; 11 bases agree with TRBD2. V gave up 3 bases and J gave up 0 bases; unmatched junction bases: 5. Germline CDR1 is SNHLY and CDR2 is FYNNEI. The CDR3 length is 17 residues. The CDR3 DNA reads TGTGCCAGCAGTGAGGAGGGGACTAGCGGAAGCACAGATACGCAGTATTTT. Translation gives CASSEEGTSGSTDTQYF. Together with reference TRBV2 and TRBJ2-3, the CDR3 gives the full variable domain: EPEVTQTPSHQVTQMGQEVILRCVPISNHLYFYWYRQILGQKVEFLVSFYNNEISEKSEIFDDQFSVERPDGSNFTLKIRSTKLEDSAMYFCASSEEGTSGSTDTQYFGPGTRLTVL.

The table lists this clonotype with many counts. This chain connects TRBV5-1 to TRBJ1-1; 10 bases are a match to TRBD1. Per germline, CDR1 SGHRS and CDR2 YFSETQ. Trimming removed 5 bases from V and 8 bases from J; junction bases left unmatched: 9. The CDR3 is made up of 14 amino acids. In DNA form, the CDR3 reads TGCGCCAGCAGTAAGACAGGGGGCGTTAGGGAAGCTTTCTTT. Translating it yields CASSKTGGVREAFF. The whole variable domain, filled in from reference TRBV5-1 and TRBJ1-1, reads KAGVTQTPRYLIKTRGQQVTLSCSPISGHRSVSWYQQTPGQGLQFLFEYFSETQRNKGNFPGRFSGRQFSNSRSEMNVSTLELGDSALYLCASSKTGGVREAFFGQGTRLTVV.

This clonotype was seen at least ten times. For the CDR3, the DNA is TGTGCCAGCAGCCCAGAGACAGGGACAGGAGATGGAAACACCATATATTTT. Translated, it gives CASSPETGTGDGNTIYF. The rearrangement uses TRBV9 and TRBJ1-3, with TRBD1 identical over 8 bases. The J segment lost 3 bases and the V segment lost 4 bases, leaving 12 bases of the junction unmatched. CDR3 length equals 17 residues. The V gene's germline CDR1 is SGDLS and CDR2 YYNGEE.

In its sample, this clonotype was seen many times. The genes are TRBV19 and TRBJ1-5, with 7 bases aligning to TRBD1. The V and J ends lost 6 bases and 2 bases, in that order; junction bases with no gene match: 4. This CDR3 region has 14 residues. From germline, CDR1 is LNHDA and CDR2 SQIVND (reference sequence). CDR3 DNA: TGTGCCAGTAGGTCAGACAGGGGCAATCAGCCCCAGCATTTT. It translates to CASRSDRGNQPQHF.

This clonotype came up many times. The gene calls are TRBV24-1 and TRBJ2-7, with D possibly TRBD2 on 5 matching bases. This CDR3 has 11 amino acids. V was cut by 4 bases and J by 6 bases, with 6 bases left in between. Germline V lookup: CDR1 KGHDR, CDR2 SFDVKD. Here the CDR3 reads CATSEGGEQYF. DNA of the CDR3: TGTGCCACCAGTGAAGGAGGCGAGCAGTACTTC.

This clonotype has at least ten counts. The rearrangement links TRBV11-3 to TRBJ2-1; 7 nucleotides align to TRBD2. The CDR3 has 18 residues. Germline V lookup: CDR1 SGHNT, CDR2 YENEEA. Germline trimming cut 4 bases from V and 7 bases from J; bases unmatched to any gene: 19. The CDR3 is CASSYGLGVGREWNEQFF. CDR3 coding DNA: TGTGCCAGCAGCTATGGACTAGGAGTGGGGCGGGAGTGGAATGAGCAGTTCTTC.

CDR3 bases: TGTGCCAGCAGTATAGCGGGAGGAATCAATGAGCAGTTCTTC. Protein: CASSIAGGINEQFF. The genes are TRBV6-1 and TRBJ2-1; 10 bases align to TRBD2. V was pared by 5 bases and J by 6 bases, with 4 bases of the junction left unmatched. Germline V lookup: CDR1 MNHNS, CDR2 SASEGT. The CDR3 sequence is 14 residues long.

This clonotype was recorded at least ten times. V is TRBV9 and J is TRBJ2-5, with unresolved D. Per germline, CDR1 SGDLS and CDR2 YYNGEE. Between the trimmed V and J ends, which lost 0 bases and 1 base, there was a span of 7 bases. The CDR3 length is 14 residues. CDR3 residues: CASSVGQSQETQYF. CDR3 bases: TGTGCCAGCAGCGTAGGCCAGAGCCAAGAGACCCAGTACTTC.

This clonotype was counted many times. The V call is TRBV7-2, the J call TRBJ2-6; 8 bases align to TRBD1. The CDR3 is 19 residues long. Germline values: CDR1 SGHTA, CDR2 FQGNSA. V lost 2 bases to trimming and J lost 3 bases; unmatched junction nucleotides: 12. This CDR3 reads CASSLSLAGGTSGANVLTF. The CDR3 bases are TGTGCCAGCAGCTTAAGTCTGGCAGGGGGCACGAGTGGGGCCAACGTCCTGACTTTC.

The chain couples TRBV7-2 to TRBJ2-6, with a possible D match to TRBD1 (6 bases). This CDR3 comprises 17 residues. V was trimmed by 5 bases and J by 0 bases, leaving 14 bases between them. Germline assignment: CDR1 SGHTA and CDR2 FQGNSA. The CDR3 region is CASSLRTAGSGANVLTF. CDR3 DNA sequence: TGTGCCAGCAGCCTAAGGACAGCTGGCTCTGGGGCCAACGTCCTGACTTTC.

The rearrangement links TRBV30 to TRBJ1-2; D possibly corresponds to TRBD1 (5 bases). V shed 0 bases and J shed 12 bases, with 14 bases lying between them. The CDR3 totals 12 residues. Germline V gene lookup returns CDR1 GTSNPN and CDR2 SVGIG (reference sequence). The CDR3 loop reads CAWSVPSGAHTF. CDR3 nucleotide sequence: TGTGCCTGGAGTGTACCATCCGGGGCGCACACCTTC.

This clonotype was detected ten times or more. This chain links TRBV6-1 with TRBJ1-1; no clear D. Germline V CDR1 and CDR2: MNHNS, SASEGT. V shed 5 bases and J shed 1 base, with 14 bases lying between them. The CDR3 is made up of 15 amino acids. The CDR3 here is CASSPVGATNTEAFF. The CDR3 DNA reads TGTGCCAGCAGTCCGGTGGGAGCCACGAACACTGAAGCTTTCTTT.

On this clonotype itself: Just one base apart from a much larger clone, this may be a read error. This chain uses TRBV3-1 with TRBJ1-1; maybe TRBD1 (5 bases). The CDR3 runs to 14 residues. CDR1 LGHDT and CDR2 YNNKEL come from the germline V gene (reference sequence). The CDR3 region is CASSQEGVGTGAFF. Here the CDR3 DNA reads TGTGCCAGCAGCCAAGAGGGGGTTGGGACTGGAGCTTTCTTT.

The rearrangement links TRBV28 to TRBJ1-2; D unresolved. Trimming cost V 1 base and J 4 bases, with 10 bases left between them. Germline lookup yields CDR1 MDHEN and CDR2 SYDVKM. CDR3 size: 14 residues. The CDR3 nucleotides read TGTGCCAGCAGTTTATCGGCCGGACCCTATGGCTACACCTTC. Amino acid sequence: CASSLSAGPYGYTF.

This clonotype occurred many times. The V and J genes are TRBV7-2 and TRBJ2-7; the D gene is possibly TRBD2 (5 bases). There are 15 residues in the CDR3. V was pared by 1 base and J by 2 bases, with 12 bases between. CDR1 SGHTA and CDR2 FQGNSA come from the germline V gene. CDR3 amino acids: CASSLEGGPTYEQYF. The CDR3 DNA sequence: TGTGCCAGCAGCTTAGAAGGCGGGCCTACCTACGAGCAGTACTTC. The full variable domain, in which reference TRBV7-2 and TRBJ2-7 provide the parts outside the CDR3, is GAGVSQSPSNKVTEKGKDVELRCDPISGHTALYWYRQSLGQGLEFLIYFQGNSAPDKSGLPSDRFSAERTGGSVSTLTIQRTQQEDSAVYLCASSLEGGPTYEQYFGPGTRLTVT.

There are many counts of this clonotype. A much larger clone lies a single base off, so this may be a read error. CDR3 residues: CASSPGLAPNTQYF. The CDR3 DNA sequence: TGTGCCAGCAGCCCCGGACTAGCGCCCAATACGCAGTATTTT. The chain joins TRBV11-2 to TRBJ2-3, with 9 nucleotides matching TRBD2. V lost 5 bases to trimming and J lost 7 bases; unmatched junction nucleotides: 7. The CDR3 loop spans 14 amino acids. The germline gives CDR1 SGHAT, CDR2 FQNNGV.

This clonotype was detected many times. J is TRBJ2-3 and V is TRBV20-1, with 8 bases matching TRBD2. This CDR3 region has 14 residues. The germline gives CDR1 DFQATT, CDR2 SNEGSKA (reference sequence). Germline trimming cut 3 bases from V and 2 bases from J; bases unmatched to any gene: 4. The CDR3 is CSASTSGATDTQYF. The DNA for the CDR3 is TGCAGTGCTAGTACTAGCGGAGCCACAGATACGCAGTATTTT.

This clonotype was seen at least ten times. The chain recombines TRBV29-1 with TRBJ2-7, with TRBD2 matching over 8 bases. The CDR3 loop spans 14 amino acids. CDR1 and CDR2 (germline): SQVTM, ANQGSEA. Trimming cost V 4 bases and J 0 bases; bases outside gene matches: 5. CDR3 sequence (DNA): TGCAGCGTTGGGGGCGGGGGGAGCTCCTACGAGCAGTACTTC. It codes for CSVGGGGSSYEQYF.

This clonotype came up many times. This chain links TRBV28 with TRBJ2-2, with 9 bases aligning to TRBD2. Germline-derived CDR1 and CDR2 are MDHEN and SYDVKM. With 9 bases clipped from V and 4 bases from J, the junction kept 6 bases outside the gene matches. This CDR3 spans 14 amino acids. CDR3 in DNA: TGTGCCAGTTGGGGACTAGCTGGCACCGGGGAGCTGTTTTTT. It codes for CASWGLAGTGELFF.

In this sample, this clonotype turned up many times. CDR3 protein: CATSSRVATNEKLFF. The CDR3 DNA reads as TGTGCCACCAGCAGCAGGGTTGCAACTAATGAAAAACTGTTTTTT. The chain uses TRBV15 and TRBJ1-4; tentatively, D is TRBD1 (5 bases). The CDR3 contains 15 residues. V was clipped by 3 bases and J by 0 bases, with 8 bases between them. The germline CDR1 and CDR2 sequences are LNHNV and YYDKDF (reference sequence).

In this sample, this clonotype turned up once. A read error may be the cause here, since a much bigger clone is one base away. This rearrangement joins TRBV10-3 to TRBJ2-2; 7 nucleotides match TRBD2. CDR1 is ENHRY, CDR2 SYGVKD, per germline. The CDR3 is made up of 17 amino acids. Trimming removed 5 bases from V and 4 bases from J; junction bases left unmatched: 13. The CDR3 DNA follows: TGTGCCATCAGTTTAACCGGGGGGAAGGGCTTCACCGGGGAGCTGTTTTTT. It translates to CAISLTGGKGFTGELFF.

V is TRBV4-1 and J is TRBJ2-7; 10 bases are shared with TRBD1. CDR3 length: 13 residues. Germline V lookup: CDR1 MGHRA, CDR2 YSYEKL. V lost 2 bases and J lost 6; bases outside the gene matches: 1. CDR3 in amino acids: CASSQRTGGEQYF. The CDR3, as DNA: TGCGCCAGCAGCCAACGGACAGGGGGCGAGCAGTACTTC.

This clonotype was recorded at least ten times. V is TRBV5-4 and J is TRBJ2-1; 10 nucleotides align to TRBD2. The CDR3 length is 15 residues. CDR1 is SGHNT, CDR2 YYREEE, per germline (reference sequence). J gave up 4 bases and V 1 base, and 2 bases lay outside the gene matches. In DNA, the CDR3 is TGTGCCAGCAGCTTGACTAGCGGGATTTACAATGAGCAGTTCTTC. Translated: CASSLTSGIYNEQFF.

V usage is TRBV27 and J usage is TRBJ2-6, with D uncertain. Germline CDR1 reads MNHEY; CDR2 reads SMNVEV (reference sequence). This CDR3 has 14 amino acids. Trimming removed 7 bases at V and 4 bases at J, with 11 bases between. DNA for the CDR3: TGTGCCAGCAAGATTGGCTCCGGGGCCAACGTCCTGACTTTC. Amino acid sequence: CASKIGSGANVLTF.